These 9 T cell receptor beta chains came from one sample sequenced in a study of blood T cell repertoires in COVID-19. Libraries were prepared by immunoSEQ multiplex PCR; TCRdb keeps only in-frame clonotypes and omits some of them. The sample carries about 180,000 clones, approximately 88% recorded once. Sequenced material: peripheral blood. Every receptor here comes from a man between 18 and 29 years old with active or convalescent COVID-19.

The chain is built from TRBV19 and TRBJ1-5; D may be TRBD1 (5 bases). This CDR3 comprises 15 residues. V was cut by 7 bases and J by 2 bases, with 15 bases left in between. Germline V lookup: CDR1 LNHDA, CDR2 SQIVND (reference sequence). DNA for the CDR3: TGTGCCAGTAAGCGGGGGAGGGAAGGCAATCAGCCCCAGCATTTT. It specifies CASKRGREGNQPQHF.

The rearrangement uses TRBV6-1 and TRBJ1-5; TRBD1 matches 7 bases. Per germline, CDR1 MNHNS and CDR2 SASEGT. The CDR3 totals 17 residues. With V trimmed by 4 bases and J by 6 bases, 15 bases remained unmatched. Here the CDR3 reads CASSVTVGGGRGQPQHF. The CDR3 DNA reads TGTGCCAGCAGTGTAACCGTCGGAGGGGGCCGCGGTCAGCCCCAGCATTTT.

This rearrangement joins TRBV9 to TRBJ2-3; tentatively, D is TRBD2 (5 bases). The CDR3 loop spans 13 amino acids. Trimming took 4 bases from V and 4 from J, leaving 10 bases between them. Germline V gene data show CDR1 as SGDLS and CDR2 as YYNGEE. This chain's CDR3 is CASSRGYPDTQYF. CDR3 coding DNA: TGTGCCAGCAGCCGAGGGTACCCAGATACGCAGTATTTT.

The chain employs TRBV11-3 and TRBJ2-3; 14 nucleotides match TRBD2. The germline CDR1 and CDR2 sequences are SGHNT and YENEEA. This CDR3 comprises 16 residues. V trimming: 5 bases; J trimming: 4 bases; junction bases outside the gene matches: 5. CDR3 nucleotide sequence: TGTGCCAGCAGCGACGGGACTAGCGGGAGAGCAGATACGCAGTATTTT. It encodes CASSDGTSGRADTQYF.

This clone occurred a few times. This chain connects TRBV12-3 or TRBV12-4 to TRBJ1-1; D call uncertain. Trimming cost V 6 bases and J 1 base, with 9 bases left between them. There are 13 residues in the CDR3. Here the CDR3 reads CASSFVRNTEAFF. In DNA, the CDR3 is TGTGCCAGCAGCTTTGTCCGGAACACTGAAGCTTTCTTT.

In its sample, this clone was seen many times. This chain connects TRBV4-2 to TRBJ1-4; the match to TRBD1 covers 11 bases. CDR3 length: 18 amino acids. Germline V gives CDR1 LGHNA, CDR2 YNFKEQ. Unmatched junction bases numbered 10, after V lost 0 bases and J lost 7 bases. The CDR3 reads CASSQDLFGGQGGEKLFF. The CDR3 region has the DNA TGTGCCAGCAGCCAAGATCTTTTCGGGGGACAGGGGGGTGAAAAACTGTTTTTT.

There are a few counts of this clone. The V gene is TRBV6-1, the J gene TRBJ1-2; 7 bases are a match to TRBD1. This CDR3 region has 14 residues. V lost 2 bases and J lost 5; bases outside the gene matches: 5. CDR1 and CDR2 (germline): MNHNS, SASEGT. The CDR3, as DNA: TGTGCCAGCAGTGAAAAGGAGACAGGGTATGGCTACACCTTC. This gives the protein CASSEKETGYGYTF.

V gene TRBV7-9 combines with J gene TRBJ2-7; 7 bases fit TRBD1. J was trimmed by 5 bases and V by 7 bases; bases with no gene match: 14. This CDR3 is 15 amino acids long. Germline assignment: CDR1 SEHNR and CDR2 FQNEAQ (reference sequence). CDR3: CASNLVLGGIDEQYF. The CDR3 region has the DNA TGTGCCAGCAACCTAGTCCTAGGGGGCATCGACGAGCAGTACTTC. The complete variable domain, with remaining parts taken from reference TRBV7-9 and TRBJ2-7, reads DTGVSQNPRHKITKRGQNVTFRCDPISEHNRLYWYRQTLGQGPEFLTYFQNEAQLEKSRLLSDRFSAERPKGSFSTLEIQRTEQGDSAMYLCASNLVLGGIDEQYFGPGTRLTVT.

V gene TRBV7-2 combines with J gene TRBJ2-1; 8 nucleotides align to TRBD2. V shed 0 bases, J shed 4 bases, and the junction held 5 bases outside the gene matches. The CDR3 is made up of 16 amino acids. CDR1 and CDR2 (germline): SGHTA, FQGNSA. The CDR3 loop reads CASSLAAGGGYNEQFF. CDR3 sequence (DNA): TGTGCCAGCAGCTTAGCGGCGGGCGGGGGGTACAATGAGCAGTTCTTC. The variable domain in full, with the rest retrieved from reference TRBV7-2 and TRBJ2-1, is GAGVSQSPSNKVTEKGKDVELRCDPISGHTALYWYRQSLGQGLEFLIYFQGNSAPDKSGLPSDRFSAERTGGSVSTLTIQRTQQEDSAVYLCASSLAAGGGYNEQFFGPGTRLTVL.